The present T cell receptor (beta chain) was sequenced within a study of T cell repertoires in cytomegalovirus infection. Study information: From public TCR beta signatures came an indication of both CMV infection and matching HLA type. General study findings and limits: In two of eight donors, the top clonotype was HLA-C-restricted CMV-specific.

This clonotype was counted a few times. The antigen remains undetermined. TCRdb reprocessed the reads with MiXCR, giving one entry per CDR3 protein. The repertoire holds about 310,000 distinct CDR3 sequences, with just under 25% as singletons. This CDR3 contains 16 residues. The J segment lost 5 bases and the V segment lost 3 bases, leaving 8 bases of the junction unmatched. Germline V gene sequence: CDR1 MNHEY, CDR2 SMNVEV (reference sequence). The chain uses TRBV27 and TRBJ2-1; 9 bases line up with TRBD1. The clonotype comes from a human donor in good health (CMV status not recorded). Some clones in this sample may be carry-over from other donors' samples. The specimen comprised cultured PBMCs, sampled from culture after CMV antigen stimulation. This CDR3 is CASSLYGTGIDNEQFF. The DNA for the CDR3 is TGTGCCAGCAGTTTGTACGGGACAGGGATTGACAATGAGCAGTTCTTC.